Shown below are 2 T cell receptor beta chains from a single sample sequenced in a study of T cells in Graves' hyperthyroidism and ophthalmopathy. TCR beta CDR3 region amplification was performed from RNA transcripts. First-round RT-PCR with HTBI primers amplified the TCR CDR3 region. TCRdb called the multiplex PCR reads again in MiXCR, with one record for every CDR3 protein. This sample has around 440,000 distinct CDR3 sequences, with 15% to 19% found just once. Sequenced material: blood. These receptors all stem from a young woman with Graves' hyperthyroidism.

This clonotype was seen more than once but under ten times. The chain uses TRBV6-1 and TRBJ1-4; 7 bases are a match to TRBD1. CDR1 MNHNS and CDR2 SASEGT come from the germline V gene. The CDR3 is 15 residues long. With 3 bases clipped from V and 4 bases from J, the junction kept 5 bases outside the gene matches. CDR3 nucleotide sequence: TGTGCCAGCAGTGAGCGGGGACAGATTAATGAAAAACTGTTTTTT. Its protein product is CASSERGQINEKLFF.

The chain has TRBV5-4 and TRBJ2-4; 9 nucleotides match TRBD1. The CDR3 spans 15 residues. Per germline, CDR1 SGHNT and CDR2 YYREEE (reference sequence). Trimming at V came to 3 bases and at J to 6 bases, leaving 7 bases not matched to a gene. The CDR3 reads CASSSRQGGRNIQYF. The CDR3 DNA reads TGTGCCAGCAGCTCACGACAGGGGGGAAGAAACATTCAGTACTTC.